Listed below are T cell receptor beta chains from one sample, sequenced in a study of response to subunit inactivated influenza vaccine. TCRdb redid the calling of the RT-PCR reads with MiXCR, one entry per CDR3 protein. The sample includes about 780,000 distinct CDR3 sequences, about 18% of them seen just once. The sample here was PBMCs from blood, taken 5 days after vaccination. These receptors were obtained from a man aged 45-65 years who received an inactivated influenza vaccine. The CDR3 runs from the conserved cysteine through the conserved F or W. Each record gives: D gene, V gene, clone size, J gene, CDR3 DNA, CDR3 protein. A D gene is named only where the DNA matches it firmly. Clone sizes are given selectively: once, few, many, or a class where the clone is expanded.

>-|TRBV12-3/TRBV12-4|few|TRBJ2-2
TGTGCCAGCAGTTCGGGGGAACTTACGAACACCGGGGAGCTGTTTTTT
CASSSGELTNTGELFF
>TRBD1|TRBV28|few|TRBJ2-2
TGTGCCAGCGAACGACAGGGAAACACCGGGGAGCTGTTTTTT
CASERQGNTGELFF
>-|TRBV20-1|-|TRBJ2-1
TGCAGTGCTAGAGATCACGGTAGCGCATCATACAATGAGCAGTTCTTC
CSARDHGSASYNEQFF
>-|TRBV18|-|TRBJ1-1
TGTGCCAGCTCACTTAATCCACGGCGCACTGAAGCTTTCTTT
CASSLNPRRTEAFF
>-|TRBV6-5|-|TRBJ2-2
TGTGCCAGCAGTTCCCTTATCTTTTACCGGGAGCTGTTTTTT
CASSSLIFYRELFF
>-|TRBV20-1|-|TRBJ2-5
TGCAGTGCTAGAGATCTTGACAGCCAGGAGACCCAGTACTTC
CSARDLDSQETQYF
>TRBD2|TRBV7-9|-|TRBJ2-1
TGTGCCAGCAGCTTAGATGCTAGCGGGAGTGATGAGCAGTTCTTC
CASSLDASGSDEQFF
>TRBD1|TRBV6-2/TRBV6-3|-|TRBJ2-2
TGTGCCAGCAGTTACGGGGACAGGGCTCCTGCGGAGCTGTTTTTT
CASSYGDRAPAELFF
>-|TRBV29-1|-|TRBJ2-5
TGCAGCGCCAAGGAGAGTCGGGAGACCCAGTACTTC
CSAKESRETQYF
>-|TRBV4-1|few|TRBJ1-1
TGCGCCAGCAGCCAAGCCCCGGGTGTGGACACTGAAGCTTTCTTT
CASSQAPGVDTEAFF
>-|TRBV6-1|few|TRBJ2-3
TGTGCCGGCCGAAGAGGCAACACAGATACGCAGTATTTT
CAGRRGNTDTQYF
>-|TRBV20-1|-|TRBJ2-7
TGCAGTGCTTTGCTTCCAGGGCTAAACGAGCAGTACTTC
CSALLPGLNEQYF
>TRBD1|TRBV12-3/TRBV12-4|many|TRBJ2-1
TGTGCCAGCAGCCCGGCTGACAGGGCCCTTTACAATGAGCAGTTCTTC
CASSPADRALYNEQFF
>TRBD2|TRBV7-8|-|TRBJ2-1
TGTGCCAGCAGCTATAGCGGGGGTTTCACCTACAATGAGCAGTTCTTC
CASSYSGGFTYNEQFF
>-|TRBV6-2/TRBV6-3|-|TRBJ2-3
TGTGCCAGCAGTTATAGCAGTTCAGATACGCAGTATTTT
CASSYSSSDTQYF
>TRBD1|TRBV29-1|many|TRBJ2-5
TGCAGCGCTAGCAACAGGGGCGCAGGGGAGACCCAGTACTTC
CSASNRGAGETQYF
>-|TRBV14|-|TRBJ1-5
TGTGCCAGCAGTCATTGGACAGAAAATCAGCCCCAGCATTTT
CASSHWTENQPQHF
>-|TRBV28|-|TRBJ2-7
TGTGCCAGCCGAGCAGGCGAGCAGTACTTC
CASRAGEQYF
>TRBD2|TRBV11-2|few|TRBJ2-1
TGTGCCAGCAGCTTTTTCCTAGCGGGGGACATGGGAGAGCAGTTCTTC
CASSFFLAGDMGEQFF
>TRBD2|TRBV10-3|-|TRBJ2-1
TGTGCCATCAGTGAGGCTTTGGGGATACGGGGGGGTGGACAAGAGACCCAGTTCTTC
CAISEALGIRGGGQETQFF
>TRBD2|TRBV7-6|-|TRBJ2-3
TGTGCCAGCAGCCAACTTAGCGGGAGTCCGCCCACAGATACGCAGTATTTT
CASSQLSGSPPTDTQYF
>-|TRBV5-6|few|TRBJ2-7
TGTGCCAGCAGCATGGGACGTTACGAGCAGTACTTC
CASSMGRYEQYF
>TRBD1|TRBV5-1|-|TRBJ2-3
TGCGCCAGCAGCCCAGGGGGCCGTTACACAGATACGCAGTATTTT
CASSPGGRYTDTQYF
>TRBD1|TRBV12-3/TRBV12-4|-|TRBJ2-1
TGTGCCAGCAGTCGGGACAGGGGCGCAGAGGACAATGAGCAGTTCTTC
CASSRDRGAEDNEQFF
>TRBD2|TRBV7-2|-|TRBJ2-1
TGTGCCAGCAGGCCTCCGGGACTAGTCGGTAATGATCAGTTCTTC
CASRPPGLVGNDQFF
>-|TRBV20-1|few|TRBJ2-6
TGCAGTGCTAGAGTAGGGAACTCTGGGGCCAACGTCCTGACTTTC
CSARVGNSGANVLTF
>TRBD1|TRBV7-2|few|TRBJ1-2
TGTGCCAGCAGCGGAAGAAGACAGGGCGGGACTGGCTACACCTTC
CASSGRRQGGTGYTF
>-|TRBV19|few|TRBJ1-2
TGTGCCACCGGGTACTCCTATGGCTACACCTTC
CATGYSYGYTF
>-|TRBV7-9|-|TRBJ2-7
TGTGCCAGCAGCCTACCCGCGTCAGGGACCGCCTCCTACGAGCAGTACTTC
CASSLPASGTASYEQYF
>-|TRBV9|-|TRBJ2-1
TGTGCCAGCAGCGTGTCAAGTGAGCAGTTCTTC
CASSVSSEQFF
>-|TRBV20-1|-|TRBJ2-1
TGCAGTGCTAGAGATCCCAGGAGTTCCCGTCGGAATGAGCAGTTCTTC
CSARDPRSSRRNEQFF
>-|TRBV12-3/TRBV12-4|few|TRBJ2-1
TGTGCCAGCAGTCCCCCGACTAACTACAATGAGCAGTTCTTC
CASSPPTNYNEQFF
>-|TRBV10-2|few|TRBJ1-1
TGCGCCAGCAGTGAGTCACCGGGTACGGGCACTGAAGCTTTCTTT
CASSESPGTGTEAFF
>-|TRBV12-3/TRBV12-4|-|TRBJ2-1
TGTGCCAGCAGTCCCTCAGGGACGGAGCGCAATGAGCAGTTCTTC
CASSPSGTERNEQFF
>TRBD1|TRBV4-3|-|TRBJ2-7
TGCGCCAGCAGCCAGCAGACAGGGGGCTACGAGCAGTACTTC
CASSQQTGGYEQYF
>-|TRBV10-3|few|TRBJ2-7
TGTGCCATCATGTCGGGGGACAGCTCCTACGAGCAGTACTTC
CAIMSGDSSYEQYF
>-|TRBV6-5|-|TRBJ2-1
TGTGCCAGCAGTTACAATTTCCTGGCGGATGAGCAGTTCTTC
CASSYNFLADEQFF
>-|TRBV4-2|few|TRBJ2-5
TGTGCCAGCAGCCAACTCCGGGACAAACAAGAGACCCAGTACTTC
CASSQLRDKQETQYF
>-|TRBV7-9|-|TRBJ2-5
TGTGCCAGCAGCCCAGGGACGGATCTAGAGACCCAGTACTTC
CASSPGTDLETQYF
>TRBD2|TRBV10-3|many|TRBJ2-3
TGTGCCATCAGCGCTAGCGGGGACACAGATACGCAGTATTTT
CAISASGDTDTQYF
>-|TRBV5-1|few|TRBJ1-3
TGCGCCAGCAGCTTGGCCGGGGTGCCCTCTGGAAACACCATATATTTT
CASSLAGVPSGNTIYF
>-|TRBV11-2|few|TRBJ2-7
TGTGCCAGCAGCTTAGGGGCCCGCTACGAGCAGTACTTC
CASSLGARYEQYF
>-|TRBV4-3|few|TRBJ1-3
TGCGCCAGCAGTGCCGAGGGCAGCCTTCACGGAAACACCATATATTTT
CASSAEGSLHGNTIYF
>TRBD2|TRBV12-3/TRBV12-4|many|TRBJ2-3
TGTGCCTCTAGGGGTCTAGCGGGACCCACTAGCACAGATACGCAGTATTTT
CASRGLAGPTSTDTQYF
>-|TRBV6-1|few|TRBJ2-1
TGTGCCAGCAGGGCGCTTGAGCAGTTCTTC
CASRALEQFF
>TRBD2|TRBV6-1|-|TRBJ2-1
TGTGCCAGCAGAGCACCGGGACTAGCGTACAATGAGCAGTTCTTC
CASRAPGLAYNEQFF
>-|TRBV12-3/TRBV12-4|many|TRBJ2-7
TGTGCCAGCAGTAAGGTGGTAGGGGTGGGCTCCTACGAGCAGTACTTC
CASSKVVGVGSYEQYF
>TRBD1|TRBV11-2|once|TRBJ2-7
TGTGCCAGCAGCTTCGGACAGGGCAACCTCGGGGAGCAGTACTTC
CASSFGQGNLGEQYF
>TRBD1|TRBV4-3|-|TRBJ2-7
TGCGCCAGCAGCCAAGATCTCGGCGACAGGGTAGGCTGGGAGCAGTACTTC
CASSQDLGDRVGWEQYF
>-|TRBV29-1|few|TRBJ1-2
TGCAGCGTTGAAGAAAAACGTGCTGGCTACACCTTC
CSVEEKRAGYTF
>TRBD2|TRBV11-2|few|TRBJ2-1
TGTGCCAGCAGCCCCGTCTCCCCCGGGACTAGCGGGAGTAATGAGCAGTTCTTC
CASSPVSPGTSGSNEQFF
>-|TRBV6-1|-|TRBJ2-1
TGTGCCAGCAGTGAATGGGATGAAACTAATGAGCAGTTCTTC
CASSEWDETNEQFF
>-|TRBV5-6|once|TRBJ1-1
TGTGCCAGCAGCTTGCACCAGGGAGGGACTGAAGCTTTCTTT
CASSLHQGGTEAFF